The 30 T cell receptor beta chains presented below share a single source sample, sequenced in a study of human T cells and chemical hapten exposure. As to time point: pre-sensitization, week 0. The treatment is: therapeutic diphenylcyclopropenone sensitization with weekly scalp DPC. TCRdb re-analysed the RACE reads in MiXCR, keeping a single row per CDR3 protein. The top ten clones hold 2% to 2.5% of a sample with more than 250,000 distinct CDR3 sequences, about 9.4% of them seen once. The specimen was whole blood, collected in connection with sensitization to the hapten diphenylcyclopropenone (DPC). The receptors come from a woman in her thirties or forties with alopecia areata. Some clones in this sample may be carry-over from other donors' samples.

This clonotype has more than one count but fewer than ten. The rearrangement uses TRBV5-1 and TRBJ1-1, with 7 bases lining up with TRBD1. In germline, CDR1 is SGHRS, CDR2 YFSETQ. This CDR3 spans 16 amino acids. J lost 2 bases, V lost 4 bases, and 11 bases had no gene match. CDR3 nucleotide sequence: TGCGCCAGCAGCATCCCTGAACAGGGGCGTAACACTGAAGCTTTCTTT. Its translation: CASSIPEQGRNTEAFF.

V is TRBV6-2 or TRBV6-3 and J is TRBJ2-7; the D gene is possibly TRBD1 (5 bases). The CDR3 spans 16 residues. Germline CDR1 is MNHEY and CDR2 is SVGEGT. V was trimmed by 2 bases and J by 0 bases, leaving 14 bases between them. The CDR3: CASSYRGWGSSYEQYF. CDR3 bases: TGTGCCAGCAGTTACAGGGGTTGGGGCAGCTCCTACGAGCAGTACTTC.

This clonotype was observed a handful of times. The CDR3 bases are TGTGCCTGGAGTCGACAGAGGAATGAAAAACTGTTTTTT. Encoded protein: CAWSRQRNEKLFF. The rearrangement joins TRBV30 to TRBJ1-4, with D tentatively TRBD1 (5 bases). From germline, CDR1 is GTSNPN and CDR2 SVGIG (reference sequence). The CDR3 has 13 residues. The V and J ends lost 2 bases and 5 bases respectively, with 9 bases between them.

This clonotype was found a few times. The CDR3 is CASRTGDTEAFF. The CDR3 nucleotides are TGTGCCAGCCGCACAGGGGACACTGAAGCTTTCTTT. The chain couples TRBV6-2 or TRBV6-3 to TRBJ1-1, with TRBD1 matching 7 bases. The CDR3 is 12 residues long. With 8 bases clipped from V and 3 bases from J, the junction kept 3 bases outside the gene matches. Germline-derived CDR1 and CDR2 are MNHEY and SVGEGT.

This clonotype was seen many times. In nucleotides, the CDR3 is TGTGCCAGCAGGGGGACAGTCCAAGAGACCCAGTACTTC. Amino acid sequence: CASRGTVQETQYF. The J gene is TRBJ2-5, the V gene TRBV7-9; 7 bases are shared with TRBD1. The V segment lost 6 bases and the J segment 1 base; nucleotides outside the gene matches: 2. Germline assignment: CDR1 SEHNR and CDR2 FQNEAQ (reference sequence). CDR3 length equals 13 residues.

A single count supports this clonotype. J is TRBJ1-4 and V is TRBV7-9; perhaps TRBD1 as D (6 bases). V was trimmed by 2 bases and J by 13 bases, leaving 11 bases between them. Germline V gene lookup returns CDR1 SEHNR and CDR2 FQNEAQ (reference sequence). The CDR3 totals 12 residues. As DNA, the CDR3 is TGTGCCAGCAGCTTATCAGGGGAGGGACTGTTTTTT. Protein sequence: CASSLSGEGLFF. Full variable domain (rest looked up from reference TRBV7-9 and TRBJ1-4): DTGVSQNPRHKITKRGQNVTFRCDPISEHNRLYWYRQTLGQGPEFLTYFQNEAQLEKSRLLSDRFSAERPKGSFSTLEIQRTEQGDSAMYLCASSLSGEGLFFGSGTQLSVL.

Concerning this clonotype itself: Its ends do not fully match the called genes, so a read error is possible. The J gene is TRBJ2-3, the V gene TRBV7-7; D gene unclear. The germline gives CDR1 SSHAT, CDR2 FNYEAQ (reference sequence). The CDR3 has 14 amino acids. The CDR3 nucleotides read TGTGCTAGCAGCCCCGGACGTTCATTGGATACGCAGTATTTT. Its protein is CASSPGRSLDTQYF.

The chain recombines TRBV7-2 with TRBJ2-1; 11 bases line up with TRBD2. V shed 4 bases and J 7 bases; nucleotides not matched to a gene: 9. Germline V gives CDR1 SGHTA, CDR2 FQGNSA. The CDR3 is made up of 16 amino acids. The CDR3 sequence is CASSSPGLAVTNEQFF. The CDR3 DNA is TGTGCCAGCAGCTCCCCGGGACTAGCGGTTACTAATGAGCAGTTCTTC.

The gene calls are TRBV6-6 and TRBJ1-6; a weak D match, TRBD1 (5 bases). This CDR3 spans 15 amino acids. Germline V gives CDR1 MNHNY, CDR2 SVGAGI (reference sequence). V was pared by 8 bases and J by 6 bases, with 17 bases between. CDR3 protein: CASSTGSPFNSPLHF. The CDR3 nucleotides read TGTGCCAGCTCAACAGGAAGCCCGTTTAATTCACCCCTCCACTTT.

This clonotype was counted between two and nine times. This chain joins TRBV6-5 and TRBJ1-4; the D is unclear. CDR1 is MNHEY and CDR2 is SVGAGI in the germline V gene. This CDR3 is 13 amino acids long. Trimming removed 7 bases at V and 3 bases at J, with 9 bases between. The CDR3 DNA follows: TGTGCCAGCAAGGCTCTATCTAATGAAAAACTGTTTTTT. It encodes CASKALSNEKLFF.

The chain employs TRBV5-6 and TRBJ2-1; 8 bases are a match to TRBD1. CDR1 SGHDT and CDR2 YYEEEE come from the germline V gene. CDR3 length equals 15 residues. Trimming took 2 bases from V and 4 from J; bases not matched to a gene: 5. CDR3 coding DNA: TGTGCCAGCAGCTTTCAGGGGGCAGGGTACAATGAGCAGTTCTTC. Translating gives CASSFQGAGYNEQFF.

This clonotype has only a few counts. V usage is TRBV20-1 and J usage is TRBJ2-3; D call uncertain. V was pared by 1 base and J by 5 bases, with 10 bases between. This CDR3 is built from 13 residues. Germline values: CDR1 DFQATT, CDR2 SNEGSKA (reference sequence). This CDR3 reads CSARASEVDTQYF. CDR3 bases: TGCAGTGCTAGAGCGTCCGAGGTAGATACGCAGTATTTT.

This clonotype was counted between two and nine times. The V call is TRBV24-1, the J call TRBJ2-1; D not resolved. From germline, CDR1 is KGHDR and CDR2 SFDVKD. V lost 9 bases and J 7 bases, leaving 12 bases between the germline ends. CDR3 length: 12 residues. CDR3 in DNA: TGTGCCACCGAAGCCCCCGGGAATGAGCAGTTCTTC. As protein: CATEAPGNEQFF.

This chain links TRBV18 with TRBJ2-7; D unresolved. Between the trimmed V and J ends, which lost 4 bases and 0 bases, there was a span of 10 bases. The CDR3 is 14 amino acids. Germline V gene lookup returns CDR1 KGHSH and CDR2 LQKENI. The CDR3 DNA reads as TGTGCCAGCTCACGAGATACGAGCTCCTACGAGCAGTACTTC. It codes for CASSRDTSSYEQYF.

This clonotype was recorded a few times. This chain links TRBV20-1 with TRBJ2-7, with 8 positions matching TRBD2. V dropped 2 bases and J dropped 3; count of bases not matched to a gene: 6. CDR1 and CDR2 from the germline V gene are DFQATT and SNEGSKA (reference sequence). CDR3 length: 14 amino acids. This chain's CDR3 is CSARIGRDSYEQYF. DNA of the CDR3: TGCAGTGCTAGAATCGGGAGGGATAGCTACGAGCAGTACTTC.

This clonotype was observed a handful of times. The chain carries TRBV3-2 and TRBJ2-4; the D call of TRBD2 is as the table states it, not checked on the DNA. TRBV3-2 is given as a pseudogene. The CDR3 length is 16 residues. CDR3 sequence: CASSHLPSRAKNIQYF. The DNA for the CDR3 is TGTGCCAGCAGCCATCTCCCGAGCAGGGCCAAAAACATTCAGTACTTC.

This clonotype has just a few counts. The rearrangement links TRBV7-2 to TRBJ2-7, with D hard to call. The length of the CDR3 is 14 residues. The germline V and J ends were trimmed by 3 bases and 7 bases, with 16 bases remaining between them. CDR1 and CDR2 (germline): SGHTA, FQGNSA. CDR3: CASSLRPAEGEQYF. The CDR3 nucleotides read TGTGCCAGCAGCTTGCGCCCCGCCGAAGGGGAGCAGTACTTC.

This clonotype was picked up a small number of times. The V gene is TRBV7-9, the J gene TRBJ2-6, with a possible D match to TRBD1 (6 bases). The CDR3 has 18 amino acids. Trimming removed 11 bases from V and 2 bases from J, with 25 bases in between. CDR1 and CDR2 from the germline V gene are SEHNR and FQNEAQ (reference sequence). DNA of the CDR3: TGTGCCGCCAGCAGACATCAGGGGACCCCTACTGGGGCCAACGTCCTGACTTTC. Translating gives CAASRHQGTPTGANVLTF.

This clonotype was seen a handful of times. The V and J genes are TRBV7-2 and TRBJ2-5, with a weak D call TRBD1 (6 bases). The germline V gene has CDR1 SGHTA and CDR2 FQGNSA. This CDR3 contains 14 residues. Trimming took 4 bases from V and 2 from J, leaving 11 bases between them. The CDR3 loop reads CASSYQTGQETQYF. CDR3 bases: TGTGCCAGCAGCTACCAGACAGGACAAGAGACCCAGTACTTC.

DNA of the CDR3: TGTGCCAGACTGGACATGGCGAATTCACCCCTCCACTTT. This gives the protein CARLDMANSPLHF. This chain joins TRBV2 and TRBJ1-6, with D possibly TRBD1 on 5 matching bases. Germline V gene data show CDR1 as SNHLY and CDR2 as FYNNEI. Between the trimmed V and J ends, which lost 9 bases and 7 bases, there was a span of 13 bases. CDR3 length equals 13 residues.

Only a few counts were recorded for this clonotype. The chain is built from TRBV5-4 and TRBJ2-2, with 15 bases matching TRBD2. The CDR3 is made up of 18 amino acids. The V segment lost 4 bases and the J segment 7 bases; nucleotides outside the gene matches: 11. The V gene's germline CDR1 is SGHNT and CDR2 YYREEE (reference sequence). As DNA, the CDR3 is TGTGCCAGCAGCGGGGAAGGGACTAGCGGGAGGTCGGACGGGGAGCTGTTTTTT. It is translated as CASSGEGTSGRSDGELFF.

The V call is TRBV27, the J call TRBJ2-1, with D possibly matching TRBD2 (5 bases). Trimming took 1 base from V and 7 from J, leaving 8 bases between them. Germline V gene lookup returns CDR1 MNHEY and CDR2 SMNVEV (reference sequence). This CDR3 spans 13 amino acids. DNA of the CDR3: TGTGCCAGCAGTTTATACGGGGAGAATGAGCAGTTCTTC. The encoded protein is CASSLYGENEQFF.

V is TRBV20-1 and J is TRBJ2-1, with 12 bases identical to TRBD1. This CDR3 is built from 16 residues. The trim removed 0 bases at V and 10 bases at J, leaving 10 bases unmatched. Per germline, CDR1 DFQATT and CDR2 SNEGSKA (reference sequence). Here the CDR3 DNA reads TGCAGTGCTAGAGATCAAGGGACAGGGGGCAATGGCGAGCAGTTCTTC. Its translation is CSARDQGTGGNGEQFF.

There are a few counts of this clonotype. The chain employs TRBV15 and TRBJ1-5; D unclear. The CDR3 length is 14 residues. V lost 0 bases, J lost 5 bases, and 8 bases lay in between. The germline V gene encodes CDR1 LNHNV and CDR2 YYDKDF (reference sequence). CDR3 loop: CATSRDKGDQPQHF. The CDR3 DNA follows: TGTGCCACCAGCAGAGATAAGGGAGATCAGCCCCAGCATTTT.

This chain links TRBV4-3 with TRBJ2-7; no reliable D call. Germline CDR1 is LGHNA and CDR2 is YSLEER. The CDR3 loop spans 15 amino acids. The ends were cut back, 0 bases at V and 2 bases at J, with 11 bases in the middle. The DNA of the CDR3 is TGCGCCAGCAGCCAAGATACGGGCTCCGCCTACGAGCAGTACTTC. Amino acids: CASSQDTGSAYEQYF.

The gene calls are TRBV5-1 and TRBJ2-3; D may be TRBD2 (5 bases). Germline values: CDR1 SGHRS, CDR2 YFSETQ. V lost 1 base, J lost 4 bases, and 10 bases lay in between. This CDR3 spans 14 amino acids. The CDR3 protein is CASSLLGSADTQYF. The CDR3 nucleotides read TGCGCCAGCAGCTTGCTAGGGAGTGCAGATACGCAGTATTTT. Using reference TRBV5-1 and TRBJ2-3 for the parts outside the CDR3, the full variable domain is KAGVTQTPRYLIKTRGQQVTLSCSPISGHRSVSWYQQTPGQGLQFLFEYFSETQRNKGNFPGRFSGRQFSNSRSEMNVSTLELGDSALYLCASSLLGSADTQYFGPGTRLTVL.

This clonotype turned up a few times. DNA of the CDR3: TGTGCCAGCAGTCCCCAGTCTGGAAACACCATATATTTT. The encoded protein is CASSPQSGNTIYF. This rearrangement joins TRBV12-3 or TRBV12-4 to TRBJ1-3; D ambiguous. V lost 5 bases and J lost 1, with 6 bases in between. This CDR3 has 13 residues.

As to this clonotype: A much larger clone differs by one base, so this may be a read error. The chain employs TRBV7-2 and TRBJ1-1, with TRBD1 identical over 8 bases. The CDR3 sequence is 14 residues long. CDR1 is SGHTA and CDR2 is FQGNSA in the germline V gene. V lost 5 bases to trimming and J lost 4 bases; unmatched junction nucleotides: 6. The CDR3 region has the DNA TGTGCCAGCAGCACGGACAGGGCGGCCACTGAAGCTTTCTTT. Protein sequence: CASSTDRAATEAFF. The variable domain in full, completed from reference TRBV7-2 and TRBJ1-1, reads GAGVSQSPSNKVTEKGKDVELRCDPISGHTALYWYRQSLGQGLEFLIYFQGNSAPDKSGLPSDRFSAERTGGSVSTLTIQRTQQEDSAVYLCASSTDRAATEAFFGQGTRLTVV.

This clonotype was seen a few times. J is TRBJ1-3 and V is TRBV6-1; the D is unclear. Germline V gives CDR1 MNHNS, CDR2 SASEGT. V was shortened by 2 bases and J by 2 bases, with 19 bases between the two germline ends. CDR3 length: 18 amino acids. The CDR3 here is CASSEKIKRVSAGNTIYF. In DNA, the CDR3 is TGTGCCAGCAGTGAAAAGATTAAGCGGGTTTCAGCTGGAAACACCATATATTTT.

This chain uses TRBV29-1 with TRBJ1-2; D uncertain. CDR1 and CDR2 (germline): SQVTM, ANQGSEA. V was pared by 3 bases and J by 4 bases, with 6 bases between. The CDR3 is 11 amino acids. CDR3 in DNA: TGCAGCGTTGAGTGGGGCTATGGCTACACCTTC. Protein: CSVEWGYGYTF.